One sample yielded the 27 T cell receptor beta chains listed below, sequenced in a study of blood T cell repertoires in COVID-19. Profiling relied on immunoSEQ multiplex PCR, and the TCRdb table lists in-frame clones only, not all of them. The table includes roughly 120,000 clones, roughly 85% detected once. The sample was peripheral blood. All receptors derive from a woman at least 80 years old with COVID-19, enrolled during active disease.

The rearrangement joins TRBV18 to TRBJ2-7; possibly TRBD2 for D (5 bases). CDR1 and CDR2 from the germline V gene are KGHSH and LQKENI. The V end lost 10 bases, the J end lost 2 bases, and 15 bases lay between the germline ends. The CDR3 covers 13 residues. This chain's CDR3 is CATASGDTYEQYF. CDR3 DNA sequence: TGTGCCACAGCCTCCGGGGATACCTACGAGCAGTACTTC.

V usage is TRBV6-2 or TRBV6-3 and J usage is TRBJ1-2; the D gene is possibly TRBD1 (5 bases). The V end was cut by 5 bases, the J end by 3 bases, with 10 bases between. Germline-derived CDR1 and CDR2 are MNHEY and SVGEGT. The CDR3 has 13 amino acids. The CDR3 coding sequence is TGTGCCAGCAGTGATGGACACCACTATGGCTACACCTTC. Protein sequence: CASSDGHHYGYTF.

The rearrangement uses TRBV7-2 and TRBJ2-7; tentatively, D is TRBD2 (6 bases). V was clipped by 5 bases and J by 5 bases, with 13 bases between them. Germline lookup yields CDR1 SGHTA and CDR2 FQGNSA. This CDR3 has 13 residues. CDR3 protein: CASSRPGLHEQYF. The CDR3 DNA sequence: TGTGCCAGCAGCCGCCCGGGACTCCACGAGCAGTACTTC.

The chain carries TRBV14 and TRBJ1-6; D uncertain. Trimming removed 8 bases at V and 7 bases at J, with 12 bases between. This CDR3 comprises 13 residues. In germline, CDR1 is SGHDN, CDR2 FVKESK. The CDR3 sequence: CASQSFPNSPLHF. DNA of the CDR3: TGTGCCAGCCAGTCGTTCCCCAATTCACCCCTCCACTTT.

V usage is TRBV5-6 and J usage is TRBJ2-4, with D unresolved. The CDR3 is made up of 16 amino acids. Germline-derived CDR1 and CDR2 are SGHDT and YYEEEE. Trimming cost V 0 bases and J 0 bases, with 10 bases left between them. The CDR3 reads CASSLVRDKAKNIQYF. In nucleotides, the CDR3 is TGTGCCAGCAGCTTGGTTAGAGATAAAGCCAAAAACATTCAGTACTTC.

CDR3: CASSIHGQAYGYTF. In DNA form, the CDR3 reads TGTGCCAGTAGTATCCATGGACAGGCCTATGGCTACACCTTC. The chain is built from TRBV19 and TRBJ1-2; 7 nucleotides agree with TRBD1. Germline assignment: CDR1 LNHDA and CDR2 SQIVND (reference sequence). The junction had 5 bases not matched to a gene; V was cut back by 3 bases and J by 4 bases. This CDR3 has 14 residues.

The gene calls are TRBV19 and TRBJ1-4, with a weak D call TRBD1 (5 bases). Germline CDR1 reads LNHDA; CDR2 reads SQIVND (reference sequence). With 5 bases removed from V and 0 bases from J, the gap between germline ends came to 10 bases. CDR3 length: 15 residues. The CDR3, as DNA: TGTGCCAGTAGTGTCGACAGATCAACTAATGAAAAACTGTTTTTT. Its translation is CASSVDRSTNEKLFF.

Here the CDR3 reads CASSPETQYF. CDR3 DNA sequence: TGTGCCAGCAGCCCGGAGACCCAGTACTTC. V usage is TRBV5-7 and J usage is TRBJ2-5; D gene uncertain. TRBV5-7 has ORF status, its function being uncertain. V dropped 4 bases and J dropped 5 bases, with 3 bases sitting between them. This CDR3 comprises 10 residues.

In its sample, this clone was seen a few times. The V call is TRBV14, the J call TRBJ2-7, with 12 bases lining up with TRBD2. Trimming at V came to 1 base and at J to 2 bases, leaving 0 bases not matched to a gene. CDR3 length: 15 residues. Germline V gene sequence: CDR1 SGHDN, CDR2 FVKESK. CDR3 sequence (DNA): TGTGCCAGCAGCCAAGGACTAGCGGGGGCCTACGAGCAGTACTTC. Encoded protein: CASSQGLAGAYEQYF.

V is TRBV28 and J is TRBJ1-2; the D gene is possibly TRBD1 (5 bases). The germline gives CDR1 MDHEN, CDR2 SYDVKM. Trimming stripped 4 bases from V and 1 base from J, with 7 bases between. The CDR3 runs 13 residues. CDR3 in DNA: TGTGCCAGCAGTTCGACAGATAACTATGGCTACACCTTC. Translated: CASSSTDNYGYTF.

V usage is TRBV10-3 and J usage is TRBJ2-7; 9 nucleotides match TRBD1. The J segment lost 4 bases and the V segment lost 10 bases, leaving 5 bases of the junction unmatched. This CDR3 is 12 amino acids long. Germline loops: CDR1 ENHRY, CDR2 SYGVKD. The CDR3 DNA reads as TGTGCCACTTTAGACAGGGGGTACGAGCAGTACTTC. As protein: CATLDRGYEQYF.

This clone was seen just once. The V gene is TRBV15, the J gene TRBJ1-2, with D possibly being TRBD1 (6 bases). V shed 3 bases and J shed 6 bases, with 11 bases lying between them. This CDR3 has 13 amino acids. CDR1 is LNHNV and CDR2 is YYDKDF in the germline V gene (reference sequence). The CDR3 DNA reads as TGTGCCACCAGCAGGCCAAAGGGGGATGGCTACACCTTC. It is translated as CATSRPKGDGYTF.

This clone was seen just once. The chain combines TRBV4-1 with TRBJ1-1, with D hard to call. CDR3 length: 17 residues. V was trimmed by 0 bases and J by 1 base, leaving 15 bases between them. Germline-derived CDR1 and CDR2 are MGHRA and YSYEKL. CDR3 sequence reads: CASSQDKWGGRNTEAFF. In DNA, the CDR3 is TGCGCCAGCAGCCAAGATAAATGGGGAGGGAGGAACACTGAAGCTTTCTTT.

The V and J genes are TRBV4-1 and TRBJ1-4; tentative D call: TRBD1 (5 bases). Germline CDR1 and CDR2: MGHRA and YSYEKL. Trimming stripped 4 bases from V and 2 bases from J, with 14 bases between. The CDR3 length is 16 residues. The CDR3 DNA sequence: TGCGCCAGCAGCCTCCCGGCAGGGTGGACTAATGAAAAACTGTTTTTT. Residues: CASSLPAGWTNEKLFF.

The CDR3, as DNA: TGTGCCAGCAGATCTGGGGCACTAGCGGGATACCACGAGCAGTACTTC. Encoded protein: CASRSGALAGYHEQYF. The rearrangement joins TRBV5-5 to TRBJ2-7; 10 bases agree with TRBD2. This CDR3 comprises 16 residues. Germline CDR1 SGHKS, CDR2 YYEKEE (reference sequence). Trimming at V came to 5 bases and at J to 5 bases, leaving 13 bases not matched to a gene.

The table lists this clone with a count of one. The V and J genes are TRBV9 and TRBJ1-3, with TRBD1 as a possible D gene (6 bases). This CDR3 has 18 residues. Germline CDR1 is SGDLS and CDR2 is YYNGEE. V lost 0 bases and J 2 bases, leaving 18 bases between the germline ends. CDR3 nucleotide sequence: TGTGCCAGCAGCGTAGAGGGGCCAGGGGTGGGAACTGGAAACACCATATATTTT. This encodes CASSVEGPGVGTGNTIYF.

The rearrangement links TRBV7-2 to TRBJ2-7; perhaps TRBD2 as D (6 bases). The V end was cut by 1 base, the J end by 3 bases, with 13 bases between. The CDR3 has 15 residues. CDR1 and CDR2 from the germline V gene are SGHTA and FQGNSA. In DNA form, the CDR3 reads TGTGCCAGCAGCTTAGGGGATGGAGGGCTCTACGAGCAGTACTTC. Translated, it gives CASSLGDGGLYEQYF.

This clone was observed once. The V gene is TRBV7-3, the J gene TRBJ1-2, with D perhaps TRBD1 (5 bases). The CDR3 length is 14 residues. Trimming took off 0 bases at V and 2 bases at J, with 7 bases between the two ends. Germline lookup yields CDR1 SGHTA and CDR2 FQGTGA. The CDR3 DNA reads TGTGCCAGCAGCTTAACGCCAGGGAACTATGGCTACACCTTC. As protein: CASSLTPGNYGYTF. Drawing the rest from reference TRBV7-3 and TRBJ1-2, the complete variable domain is GAGVSQTPSNKVTEKGKYVELRCDPISGHTALYWYRQSLGQGPEFLIYFQGTGAADDSGLPNDRFFAVRPEGSVSTLKIQRTERGDSAVYLCASSLTPGNYGYTFGSGTRLTVV.

The J gene is TRBJ2-7, the V gene TRBV6-5; possibly TRBD2 for D (6 bases). With 6 bases removed from V and 1 base from J, the gap between germline ends came to 10 bases. The CDR3 length is 13 residues. Germline CDR1 reads MNHEY; CDR2 reads SVGAGI. Written as DNA, the CDR3 is TGTGCCAGCAGCCCCGCGGGGTCCTACGAGCAGTACTTC. Encoded protein: CASSPAGSYEQYF.

V usage is TRBV28 and J usage is TRBJ2-7; D ambiguous. Per germline, CDR1 MDHEN and CDR2 SYDVKM. The length of the CDR3 is 15 residues. Trimming pared 6 bases from V and 2 bases from J, leaving 17 bases between. CDR3 nucleotides: TGTGCCAGCAGCTCCTCAGTAGCCGGAACCTACGAGCAGTACTTC. Amino acids: CASSSSVAGTYEQYF.

The chain uses TRBV3-1 (or the pseudogene TRBV3-2) and TRBJ2-7; tentative D call: TRBD1 (6 bases). V lost 2 bases and J 3 bases, leaving 14 bases between the germline ends. This CDR3 has 15 amino acids. Germline lookup yields CDR1 LGHDT and CDR2 YNNKEL (reference sequence). Here the CDR3 DNA reads TGTGCCAGCAGCCAACTTACAGGGTTAAACTACGAGCAGTACTTC. Protein sequence: CASSQLTGLNYEQYF.

This clone was seen once. CDR3: CASSFLSSGGAYNEQFF. The CDR3 coding sequence is TGTGCCAGCAGTTTCCTCTCCTCAGGGGGCGCCTACAATGAGCAGTTCTTC. The chain is built from TRBV27 and TRBJ2-1; 8 bases are a match to TRBD1. CDR1 and CDR2 (germline): MNHEY, SMNVEV (reference sequence). This CDR3 contains 17 residues. After removal of 3 bases from V and 2 bases from J, the junction contained 9 bases not matched to a gene.

This clone was recorded once. The V and J genes are TRBV19 and TRBJ2-6; D remains unclear. The CDR3 sequence is 15 residues long. Trimming stripped 7 bases from V and 0 bases from J, with 10 bases between. The V gene's germline CDR1 is LNHDA and CDR2 SQIVND (reference sequence). The DNA for the CDR3 is TGTGCCAGTACCGCACTAAGCTCTGGGGCCAACGTCCTGACTTTC. Protein: CASTALSSGANVLTF.

The genes are TRBV5-1 and TRBJ2-7, with TRBD2 identical over 8 bases. The CDR3 spans 11 residues. Unmatched junction bases numbered 5, after V lost 3 bases and J lost 12 bases. Germline loops: CDR1 SGHRS, CDR2 YFSETQ. CDR3 coding DNA: TGCGCCAGCAGCTCCGGGGGGGGGCGGTACTTC. Encoded protein: CASSSGGGRYF.

This chain uses TRBV5-1 with TRBJ1-1; no clear D. V lost 5 bases and J lost 0, with 17 bases in between. Germline V lookup: CDR1 SGHRS, CDR2 YFSETQ. This CDR3 is 16 amino acids long. The CDR3: CASRNGGSNMNTEAFF. CDR3 in DNA: TGCGCCAGCAGAAATGGCGGGAGCAACATGAACACTGAAGCTTTCTTT.

The J gene is TRBJ1-2, the V gene TRBV6-5; no reliable D call. The CDR3 is 15 residues long. The germline V and J ends were trimmed by 0 bases and 7 bases, with 15 bases remaining between them. Looked up from germline, CDR1 is MNHEY and CDR2 is SVGAGI. CDR3 DNA sequence: TGTGCCAGCAGTTACTCTCGAGGGCAGGAAGGTGGCTACACCTTC. Protein product: CASSYSRGQEGGYTF.

The V gene is TRBV15, the J gene TRBJ2-3; D possibly corresponds to TRBD2 (5 bases). Trimming removed 3 bases at V and 3 bases at J, with 13 bases between. CDR3 length equals 15 residues. The germline V gene encodes CDR1 LNHNV and CDR2 YYDKDF (reference sequence). CDR3 sequence: CATSSARGRTDTQYF. CDR3 nucleotides: TGTGCCACCAGCAGCGCCAGAGGGAGAACAGATACGCAGTATTTT.